This entry lists 22 T cell receptor beta chains sequenced from one sample in a study of shared clonotypes between healthy human individuals. Assay used: immunoSEQ multiplex PCR; TCRdb lists only in-frame clones, some missing. The repertoire includes about 2 million clones, roughly 96% of them detected once, and more than 0.1% sits in the top ten. The sample was naive CD4+ T cells sorted from blood. As to subset: CD45RA+ positively selected. The source of these receptors is a man younger than 35 in good health.

The V call is TRBV9, the J call TRBJ1-1; 9 bases map to TRBD1. The CDR3 sequence is 15 residues long. The V gene end was trimmed by 3 bases and the J gene end by 6 bases; junction bases not matched to a gene: 9. Germline V gene sequence: CDR1 SGDLS, CDR2 YYNGEE. CDR3 residues: CASSASGTGHSEAFF. As DNA, the CDR3 is TGTGCCAGCAGCGCTTCCGGGACAGGGCACTCTGAAGCTTTCTTT.

This chain uses TRBV18 with TRBJ1-4; no definite D call. The germline V and J ends were trimmed by 3 bases and 1 base, with 9 bases remaining between them. The CDR3 has 15 residues. Germline V gene data show CDR1 as KGHSH and CDR2 as LQKENI. The CDR3 nucleotides read TGTGCCAGCTCACCGATCCGCGTAACTAATGAAAAACTGTTTTTT. Protein: CASSPIRVTNEKLFF.

CDR3: CASSKNRGTNEKLFF. For the CDR3, the DNA is TGTGCCAGCAGCAAAAACAGGGGGACTAATGAAAAACTGTTTTTT. V is TRBV13 and J is TRBJ1-4; 8 nucleotides match TRBD1. The germline CDR1 and CDR2 sequences are PRHDT and FYEKMQ (reference sequence). CDR3 length: 15 residues. With 5 bases clipped from V and 2 bases from J, the junction kept 4 bases outside the gene matches.

The chain uses TRBV6-6 and TRBJ1-2; TRBD1 matches at 7 bases. The CDR3 spans 14 residues. CDR1 MNHNY and CDR2 SVGAGI come from the germline V gene (reference sequence). The ends lost 5 bases at V and 2 bases at J; junction bases unmatched: 5. CDR3 in amino acids: CASSKGQENYGYTF. CDR3 coding DNA: TGTGCCAGCAGTAAAGGACAGGAGAACTATGGCTACACCTTC.

The chain combines TRBV5-4 with TRBJ2-3; D gene uncertain. Germline lookup yields CDR1 SGHNT and CDR2 YYREEE (reference sequence). V was trimmed by 1 base and J by 1 base, leaving 10 bases between them. This CDR3 contains 15 residues. CDR3 region: CASSLSSQRTDTQYF. CDR3 sequence (DNA): TGTGCCAGCAGCTTGTCTTCTCAACGCACAGATACGCAGTATTTT.

The chain is built from TRBV30 and TRBJ1-1; D not resolved. The V gene's germline CDR1 is GTSNPN and CDR2 SVGIG (reference sequence). Trimming stripped 3 bases from V and 1 base from J, with 15 bases between. The length of the CDR3 is 15 residues. Here the CDR3 reads CAWRAPVLTNTEAFF. Written as DNA, the CDR3 is TGTGCCTGGAGAGCCCCGGTCCTTACGAACACTGAAGCTTTCTTT.

J is TRBJ1-2 and V is TRBV19, with 9 bases lining up with TRBD1. Trimming cost V 5 bases and J 7 bases; bases outside gene matches: 8. Germline V gene data show CDR1 as LNHDA and CDR2 as SQIVND (reference sequence). CDR3 length: 14 residues. The CDR3 DNA reads TGTGCCAGTAGTGGCGACAGGGGGACCTCTGGCTACACCTTC. The encoded protein is CASSGDRGTSGYTF.

This sequence joins TRBV5-1 and TRBJ1-2; 9 bases fit TRBD1. The CDR3 runs 15 residues. Germline V CDR1 and CDR2: SGHRS, YFSETQ. The junction had 11 bases not matched to a gene; V was cut back by 4 bases and J by 7 bases. CDR3 sequence (DNA): TGCGCCAGCAGCCTCCAGACAGGGGGAGGGACTGGCTACACCTTC. This sequence encodes CASSLQTGGGTGYTF.

The chain links TRBV13 to TRBJ2-3; 10 nucleotides agree with TRBD2. Germline V gene sequence: CDR1 PRHDT, CDR2 FYEKMQ (reference sequence). This CDR3 has 15 residues. Unmatched junction bases numbered 4, after V lost 3 bases and J lost 4 bases. CDR3 residues: CASSFLAGAADTQYF. The CDR3 bases are TGTGCCAGCAGCTTTCTAGCGGGAGCAGCAGATACGCAGTATTTT.

This chain joins TRBV10-2 and TRBJ2-6; D ambiguous. Per the germline V gene, CDR1 is WSHSY and CDR2 is SAAADI. The V end was cut by 1 base, the J end by 0 bases, with 7 bases between. The CDR3 totals 16 residues. The CDR3 spells CASSEFLLSGANVLTF. CDR3 coding DNA: TGCGCCAGCAGTGAGTTTCTTCTCTCTGGGGCCAACGTCCTGACTTTC.

The chain uses TRBV5-1 and TRBJ2-3, with 9 positions matching TRBD1. In germline, CDR1 is SGHRS, CDR2 YFSETQ. V dropped 0 bases and J dropped 3; count of bases not matched to a gene: 8. This CDR3 has 17 amino acids. CDR3 sequence reads: CASSLVGTGQGTDTQYF. The CDR3 nucleotides read TGCGCCAGCAGCTTGGTGGGGACAGGGCAGGGAACAGATACGCAGTATTTT.

The chain joins TRBV7-2 to TRBJ1-5; D is perhaps TRBD1 (5 bases). The CDR3 extends over 15 amino acids. V lost 5 bases and J lost 0, with 11 bases in between. Germline loops: CDR1 SGHTA, CDR2 FQGNSA. In DNA, the CDR3 is TGTGCCAGCAGCCGAGACAGCTATAGCAATCAGCCCCAGCATTTT. It yields the protein CASSRDSYSNQPQHF. The variable domain in full, with the rest retrieved from reference TRBV7-2 and TRBJ1-5, is GAGVSQSPSNKVTEKGKDVELRCDPISGHTALYWYRQSLGQGLEFLIYFQGNSAPDKSGLPSDRFSAERTGGSVSTLTIQRTQQEDSAVYLCASSRDSYSNQPQHFGDGTRLSIL.

This chain joins TRBV29-1 and TRBJ1-4, with D unresolved. The CDR3 runs to 12 residues. The germline V gene has CDR1 SQVTM and CDR2 ANQGSEA. With 7 bases removed from V and 4 bases from J, the gap between germline ends came to 10 bases. The CDR3 nucleotides read TGCAGCGCCTCTTGGGGTAATGAAAAACTGTTTTTT. Translation gives CSASWGNEKLFF.

The chain employs TRBV5-1 and TRBJ2-7; 9 bases agree with TRBD1. The CDR3 spans 15 residues. J lost 6 bases, V lost 4 bases, and 11 bases had no gene match. The germline CDR1 and CDR2 sequences are SGHRS and YFSETQ. The CDR3 DNA is TGCGCCAGCAGCGAGGCTCCGGGACAGGGAGGCGAGCAGTACTTC. The encoded protein is CASSEAPGQGGEQYF. Supplemented by reference TRBV5-1 and TRBJ2-7, the full variable domain reads KAGVTQTPRYLIKTRGQQVTLSCSPISGHRSVSWYQQTPGQGLQFLFEYFSETQRNKGNFPGRFSGRQFSNSRSEMNVSTLELGDSALYLCASSEAPGQGGEQYFGPGTRLTVT.

Of note for this clone: Other DNA sequences in the same sample also yield this CDR3. The chain is built from TRBV6-5 and TRBJ1-5, with D possibly TRBD1 on 6 matching bases. Germline CDR1 and CDR2: MNHEY and SVGAGI. The CDR3 runs to 15 residues. V shed 0 bases and J shed 0 bases, with 6 bases lying between them. In nucleotides, the CDR3 is TGTGCCAGCAGTTACTCGGACAGTAGCAATCAGCCCCAGCATTTT. It is translated as CASSYSDSSNQPQHF.

On this clone: Other nucleotide sequences from this sample produce the same CDR3. This sequence joins TRBV5-1 and TRBJ1-6, with 7 nucleotides matching TRBD1. The CDR3 is 15 residues long. V shed 0 bases, J shed 7 bases, and the junction held 4 bases outside the gene matches. The germline V gene has CDR1 SGHRS and CDR2 YFSETQ. The chain's CDR3 is CASSLEGDSNSPLHF. DNA for the CDR3: TGCGCCAGCAGCTTGGAAGGGGACAGCAATTCACCCCTCCACTTT.

V usage is TRBV10-3 and J usage is TRBJ1-6, with D unclear. V was trimmed by 6 bases and J by 3 bases, leaving 6 bases between them. The CDR3 has 13 amino acids. Germline CDR1 is ENHRY and CDR2 is SYGVKD. The CDR3, as DNA: TGTGCCATCAGCGACAACTATAATTCACCCCTCCACTTT. Translated: CAISDNYNSPLHF.

The CDR3 sequence: CASSRFTGLVSRADTQYF. The CDR3 DNA reads TGCGCCAGCAGCCGATTTACGGGACTAGTTTCCCGCGCAGATACGCAGTATTTT. V is TRBV4-1 and J is TRBJ2-3; TRBD2 aligns across 8 bases. Trimming removed 4 bases from V and 4 bases from J; junction bases left unmatched: 16. CDR3 length: 18 amino acids. Germline CDR1 MGHRA, CDR2 YSYEKL.

The chain links TRBV30 to TRBJ1-3; D not certain. The CDR3 contains 17 residues. Trimming removed 0 bases at V and 1 base at J, with 16 bases between. CDR1 and CDR2 (germline): GTSNPN, SVGIG (reference sequence). CDR3 DNA: TGTGCCTGGAGTGTATGGAAAGGGATAGGGTCTGGAAACACCATATATTTT. This sequence encodes CAWSVWKGIGSGNTIYF.

This chain uses TRBV10-3 with TRBJ1-3; D is uncertain. The V end lost 2 bases, the J end lost 3 bases, and 11 bases lay between the germline ends. Germline CDR1 reads ENHRY; CDR2 reads SYGVKD. The CDR3 has 15 residues. The CDR3 spells CAISEGPASGNTIYF. The CDR3 DNA is TGTGCCATCAGTGAGGGACCGGCGAGTGGAAACACCATATATTTT.

The genes are TRBV10-3 and TRBJ2-7; 7 bases align to TRBD2. The CDR3 consists of 14 residues. With V trimmed by 7 bases and J by 7 bases, 13 bases remained unmatched. Germline V CDR1 and CDR2: ENHRY, SYGVKD. CDR3 in amino acids: CAITEGLRAGEQYF. CDR3 nucleotide sequence: TGTGCCATCACCGAGGGACTTAGAGCGGGGGAGCAGTACTTC.

The rearrangement joins TRBV30 to TRBJ2-1; D is unclear. The CDR3 sequence is 14 residues long. Trimming took 2 bases from V and 3 from J, leaving 11 bases between them. Germline values: CDR1 GTSNPN, CDR2 SVGIG (reference sequence). The CDR3: CAWSRGPVYNEQFF. The DNA of the CDR3 is TGTGCCTGGAGTCGCGGACCTGTCTACAATGAGCAGTTCTTC.